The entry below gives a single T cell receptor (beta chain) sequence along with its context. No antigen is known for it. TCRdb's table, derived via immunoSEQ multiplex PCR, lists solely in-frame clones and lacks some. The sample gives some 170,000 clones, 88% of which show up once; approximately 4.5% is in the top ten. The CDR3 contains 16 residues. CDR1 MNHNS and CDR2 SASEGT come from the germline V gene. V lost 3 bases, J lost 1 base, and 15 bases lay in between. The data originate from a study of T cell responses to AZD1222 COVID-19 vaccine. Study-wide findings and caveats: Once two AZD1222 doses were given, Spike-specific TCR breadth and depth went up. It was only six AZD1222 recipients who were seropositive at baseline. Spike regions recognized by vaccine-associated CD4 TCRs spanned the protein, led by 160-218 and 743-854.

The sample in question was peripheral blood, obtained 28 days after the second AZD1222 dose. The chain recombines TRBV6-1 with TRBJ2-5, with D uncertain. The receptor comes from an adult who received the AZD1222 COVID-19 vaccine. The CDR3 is CASSDPRQFGQETQYF. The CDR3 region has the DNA TGTGCCAGCAGTGATCCAAGGCAATTTGGCCAAGAGACCCAGTACTTC.